This T cell receptor beta chain was documented in a study of T cells in Graves' hyperthyroidism and ophthalmopathy. The CDR3 spans 15 residues. CDR1 is MDHEN, CDR2 SYDVKM, per germline. V shed 6 bases and J 2 bases; nucleotides not matched to a gene: 6. The source material, RNA transcripts, was used to amplify TCR beta CDR3 regions. First-round RT-PCR with HTBI primers amplified the TCR CDR3 region. In TCRdb, the multiplex PCR reads were re-called with MiXCR into one record per CDR3 protein. The sample has roughly 240,000 distinct CDR3 sequences, approximately 24% seen once. V and J are TRBV28 and TRBJ2-7; 11 bases fit TRBD2. The sequencing input was blood. The TCR comes from a middle-aged woman with Graves' ophthalmopathy. CDR3 sequence (DNA): TGTGCCAGCAGATCTTCGGGACTAGCGGCCTACGAGCAGTACTTC. It specifies CASRSSGLAAYEQYF.